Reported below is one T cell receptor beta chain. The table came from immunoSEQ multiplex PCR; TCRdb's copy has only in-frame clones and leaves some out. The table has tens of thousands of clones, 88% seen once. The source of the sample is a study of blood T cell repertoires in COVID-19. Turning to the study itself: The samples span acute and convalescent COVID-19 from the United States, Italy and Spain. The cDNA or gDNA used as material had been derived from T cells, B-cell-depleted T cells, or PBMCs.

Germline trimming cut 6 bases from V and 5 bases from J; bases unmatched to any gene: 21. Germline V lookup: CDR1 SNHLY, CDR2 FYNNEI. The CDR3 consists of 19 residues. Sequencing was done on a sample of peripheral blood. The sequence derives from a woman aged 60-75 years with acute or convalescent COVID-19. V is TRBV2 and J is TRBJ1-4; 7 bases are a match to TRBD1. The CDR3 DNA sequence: TGTGCCAGCAGGGTCTGGGATTTACAGGGGACTGGGGTAAATGAAAAACTGTTTTTT. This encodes CASRVWDLQGTGVNEKLFF.